This TCR beta chain comes out of a study of OX40 agonist ivuxolimab in advanced cancers. On the study more broadly: Ivuxolimab, an agonist antibody against OX40 (CD134), was given to patients. Eligibility rules accepted prior anti-PD-1, anti-PD-L1 or anti-CTLA-4 therapy, and 35% to 40% had some. Overall study findings and caveats: At 0.1 to 3.0 mg/kg, CD4+ and CD8+ blood T cells expanded clonally by week 6. Partly responding patients at 0.1-3.0 mg/kg showed some of the smallest clonal expansion.

Method: immunoSEQ multiplex PCR; TCRdb's copy keeps in-frame clones and lacks some. The table has 100,000 or so clones, 90% seen once. In the case of this clone: Its antigen is unknown.

The CDR3 covers 14 residues. Germline values: CDR1 SGHDT, CDR2 YYEEEE. V was cut by 1 base and J by 9 bases, with 14 bases left in between. This sequence originates from an adult with an advanced solid tumor such as melanoma, head and neck, liver or kidney cancer. V and J are TRBV5-6 and TRBJ2-1, with D tentatively TRBD1 (6 bases). The source was CD4+ or CD8+ T cells sorted from blood, collected in a trial of the OX40 agonist ivuxolimab. CDR3 region: CASSLLPTGSEQFF. As DNA, the CDR3 is TGTGCCAGCAGCTTGCTTCCTACAGGGAGTGAGCAGTTCTTC.